The 8 T cell receptor beta chains presented below share a single source sample, sequenced in a study of T cell responses to AZD1222 COVID-19 vaccine. Assay: immunoSEQ multiplex PCR; the TCRdb copy retains only in-frame clones and omits some. The sample holds about 120,000 clones; 85% to 90% are singletons and the top ten take more than 7.5%. The sequenced sample was peripheral blood, obtained on day 0 of AZD1222 vaccination. The receptors stem from an adult in good health.

This clone turned up a few times. This chain uses TRBV7-3 with TRBJ2-3; the D call may be TRBD1 or TRBD2 (6 bases each). The CDR3 totals 16 residues. CDR1 is SGHTA and CDR2 is FQGTGA in the germline V gene. Trimming removed 2 bases at V and 0 bases at J, with 12 bases between. CDR3 sequence: CASSLGGGFSTDTQYF. The CDR3 bases are TGTGCCAGCAGCTTAGGAGGGGGATTTAGCACAGATACGCAGTATTTT. The full variable domain, in which reference TRBV7-3 and TRBJ2-3 provide the parts outside the CDR3, is GAGVSQTPSNKVTEKGKYVELRCDPISGHTALYWYRQSLGQGPEFLIYFQGTGAADDSGLPNDRFFAVRPEGSVSTLKIQRTERGDSAVYLCASSLGGGFSTDTQYFGPGTRLTVL.

The V call is TRBV10-3, the J call TRBJ2-3; the D is unclear. Between the trimmed V and J ends, which lost 3 bases and 1 base, there was a span of 8 bases. From germline, CDR1 is ENHRY and CDR2 SYGVKD. CDR3 length equals 14 residues. The CDR3 loop is CAISDPWGTDTQYF. The DNA of the CDR3 is TGTGCCATCAGTGACCCCTGGGGCACAGATACGCAGTATTTT.

The chain links TRBV14 to TRBJ2-5, with TRBD1 matching 8 bases. The germline V gene encodes CDR1 SGHDN and CDR2 FVKESK. V dropped 4 bases and J dropped 4; count of bases not matched to a gene: 11. There are 16 residues in the CDR3. CDR3 residues: CASSPFGQGIGETQYF. The CDR3 bases are TGTGCCAGCAGCCCCTTCGGACAGGGAATTGGAGAGACCCAGTACTTC.

The rearrangement uses TRBV5-1 and TRBJ2-3, with 11 bases lining up with TRBD2. This CDR3 contains 16 residues. J gave up 0 bases and V 4 bases, and 4 bases lay outside the gene matches. Germline V gene data show CDR1 as SGHRS and CDR2 as YFSETQ. The CDR3 DNA follows: TGCGCCAGCAGCCCACGGACTAGCGGGAGCACAGATACGCAGTATTTT. Its translation: CASSPRTSGSTDTQYF. Together with reference TRBV5-1 and TRBJ2-3, the CDR3 gives the full variable domain: KAGVTQTPRYLIKTRGQQVTLSCSPISGHRSVSWYQQTPGQGLQFLFEYFSETQRNKGNFPGRFSGRQFSNSRSEMNVSTLELGDSALYLCASSPRTSGSTDTQYFGPGTRLTVL.

The V gene is TRBV28, the J gene TRBJ2-1, with 8 nucleotides matching TRBD2. The V segment lost 2 bases and the J segment 8 bases; nucleotides outside the gene matches: 2. Germline V gene sequence: CDR1 MDHEN, CDR2 SYDVKM. This CDR3 has 13 amino acids. CDR3 nucleotides: TGTGCCAGCAGTTTAACTAGCGGAGATGAGCAGTTCTTC. Protein: CASSLTSGDEQFF.

This chain joins TRBV19 and TRBJ2-1; 8 bases are a match to TRBD2. The CDR3 consists of 18 residues. J was trimmed by 2 bases and V by 7 bases; bases with no gene match: 16. Germline V gene sequence: CDR1 LNHDA, CDR2 SQIVND (reference sequence). The CDR3 sequence: CASTPGVAGPPPYNEQFF. The DNA for the CDR3 is TGTGCCAGTACCCCGGGGGTAGCGGGGCCACCTCCCTACAATGAGCAGTTCTTC.

This chain joins TRBV10-3 and TRBJ2-7; possible D gene TRBD2, 5 bases. Germline V gene data show CDR1 as ENHRY and CDR2 as SYGVKD. The CDR3 is 15 residues long. Trimming stripped 3 bases from V and 6 bases from J, with 18 bases between. The CDR3 spells CAISETGMLNLEQYF. The CDR3 region has the DNA TGTGCCATCAGTGAAACCGGGATGCTCAACCTCGAGCAGTACTTC.

The V call is TRBV24-1, the J call TRBJ1-5; 9 bases are shared with TRBD1. J lost 4 bases, V lost 4 bases, and 10 bases had no gene match. In germline, CDR1 is KGHDR, CDR2 SFDVKD. The CDR3 is 17 amino acids. The CDR3 DNA reads TGTGCCACCAGTGACAGGGGACAGGGTATGGGGAATCAGCCCCAGCATTTT. Translated, it gives CATSDRGQGMGNQPQHF.